Here is one T cell receptor beta chain with its context. The data were obtained in a study of blood T cell repertoires in COVID-19. In the original workflow: From reference gene primer amplification, estimates of nucleated cell counts were derived. Libraries were prepared by immunoSEQ multiplex PCR; TCRdb keeps only in-frame clonotypes and omits some of them. V and J calls and clone size follow that table, whereas D and trimming were derived from the DNA. Of 250,000 or so clones detected, just under 85% appear once; the ten largest clones hold around 6.8%. There are 14 residues in the CDR3. Trimming took 5 bases from V and 8 from J, leaving 18 bases between them. Germline assignment: CDR1 LGHDT and CDR2 YNNKEL (reference sequence).

V gene TRBV3-1 (or the pseudogene TRBV3-2) combines with J gene TRBJ1-2; D is possibly TRBD1 (6 bases). The receptor was isolated from a woman aged 60-75 years with active or convalescent COVID-19. The sequencing sample was made of peripheral blood. The CDR3 protein is CASSFLRGGLGYTF. DNA for the CDR3: TGTGCCAGCAGCTTTCTTAGGGGGGGTTTGGGCTACACCTTC.